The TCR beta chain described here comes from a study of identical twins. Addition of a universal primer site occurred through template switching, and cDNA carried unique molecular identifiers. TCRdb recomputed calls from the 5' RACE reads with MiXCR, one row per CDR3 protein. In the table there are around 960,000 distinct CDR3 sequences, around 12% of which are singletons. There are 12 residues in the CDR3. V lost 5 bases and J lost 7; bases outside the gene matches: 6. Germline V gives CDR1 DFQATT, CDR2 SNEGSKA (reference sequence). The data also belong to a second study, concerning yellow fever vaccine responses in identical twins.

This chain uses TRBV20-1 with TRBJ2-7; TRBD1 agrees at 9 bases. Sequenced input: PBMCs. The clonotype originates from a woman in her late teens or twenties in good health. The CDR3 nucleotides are TGCAGTGCTGTCGGACAGGGGACGGAGCAGTACGTC. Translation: CSAVGQGTEQYV.